This T cell receptor beta chain was sequenced during a study of blood T cell repertoires in COVID-19. The wider study: COVID-19 samples collected from the United States, Italy and Spain covered acute and convalescent phases. The analysed material was cDNA or gDNA that came from T cells, B-cell-depleted T cells, or PBMCs.

Authors' methods: For nucleated cells, counts were estimated from reference gene primer amplification. Some clones are missing from TCRdb's copy, which holds only in-frame ones; the method was immunoSEQ multiplex PCR. The V and J calls and clone size come from that table; D and trimming were worked out from the DNA. The sample lists over 250,000 clones, roughly 83% occurring once. Seattle patients were enrolled during active infection and followed longitudinally. This receptor was identified in a human donor with COVID-19, enrolled during active disease. The donor label of this sample is uncertain. The specimen was peripheral blood.

The CDR3 DNA reads as TGTGCCAGCAGCGTAGTTCACGCGGGAGGACTCCACGAGCAGTACTTC. This encodes CASSVVHAGGLHEQYF. The rearrangement joins TRBV9 to TRBJ2-7, with TRBD2 matching 8 bases. The length of the CDR3 is 16 residues. CDR1 and CDR2 from the germline V gene are SGDLS and YYNGEE. V lost 0 bases to trimming and J lost 5 bases; unmatched junction nucleotides: 10.